This TCR beta chain stems from a study of PD-L1 blockade in urothelial cancer. Study at large: At 3 weeks after treatment start (second dose) and again at 6 weeks, blood was analyzed. Researchers found blood samples held a median of 141,255 T cells.

V dropped 1 base and J dropped 8 bases, with 12 bases sitting between them. CDR1 KGHSH and CDR2 LQKENI come from the germline V gene. The CDR3 has 14 residues. Time point given: peripheral blood 6 weeks after treatment start. Enrolled patients showed locally advanced or metastatic urothelial carcinoma. Profiling relied on immunoSEQ multiplex PCR, and the TCRdb table lists in-frame clones only, not all of them. The data show roughly 120,000 clones, approximately 89% seen once. This clone has a single count. V gene TRBV18 combines with J gene TRBJ1-3, with D possibly TRBD1 on 5 matching bases. The sequence derives from a man aged 55 to 70 with urothelial cancer. Source: PBMCs, taken around atezolizumab (anti-PD-L1) treatment. The CDR3 sequence: CASSPLGGEDTIYF. The CDR3 nucleotides are TGTGCCAGCTCACCACTCGGGGGTGAAGACACCATATATTTT. The full variable domain, with the rest looked up from reference TRBV18 and TRBJ1-3, is NAGVMQNPRHLVRRRGQEARLRCSPMKGHSHVYWYRQLPEEGLKFMVYLQKENIIDESGMPKERFSAEFPKEGPSILRIQQVVRGDSAAYFCASSPLGGEDTIYFGEGSWLTVV.